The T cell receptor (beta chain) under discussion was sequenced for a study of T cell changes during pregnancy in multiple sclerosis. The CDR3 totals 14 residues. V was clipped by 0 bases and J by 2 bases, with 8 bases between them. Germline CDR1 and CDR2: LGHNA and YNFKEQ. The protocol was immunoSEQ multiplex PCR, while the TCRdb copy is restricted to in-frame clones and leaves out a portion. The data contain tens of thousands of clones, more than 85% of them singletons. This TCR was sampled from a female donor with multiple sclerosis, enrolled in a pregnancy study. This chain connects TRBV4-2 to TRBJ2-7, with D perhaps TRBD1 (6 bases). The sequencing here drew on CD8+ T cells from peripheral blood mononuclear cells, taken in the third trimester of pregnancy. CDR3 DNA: TGTGCCAGCAGCCAAGATGAGGGGGCCTACGAGCAGTACTTC. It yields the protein CASSQDEGAYEQYF.